This TCR beta chain came from a study of blood T cell repertoires in COVID-19. Original handling: Researchers report that nucleated cell counts were estimated from reference gene primer amplification. Clones were sequenced by immunoSEQ multiplex PCR, and TCRdb holds only the in-frame ones, with some missing. Clonal size and the V and J genes are those of that table, whereas D and trimming came from the DNA. The sample lists approximately 150,000 clones; approximately 86% were seen once. The CDR3 consists of 15 residues. Germline CDR1 reads SGHRS; CDR2 reads YFSETQ. V lost 3 bases, J lost 0 bases, and 12 bases lay in between.

The sequenced material came from peripheral blood. The chain joins TRBV5-1 to TRBJ2-5; a possible D gene is TRBD1 (6 bases). This TCR came from a man between 65 and 85 years old with acute or convalescent COVID-19. The CDR3 sequence: CASSYRYRDQETQYF. The CDR3 nucleotides read TGCGCCAGCAGCTACCGTTACAGGGACCAAGAGACCCAGTACTTC.